These T cell receptor beta chains were read from a single sample in a study of CD8+ T cells in alopecia areata. The data were produced by immunoSEQ multiplex PCR, yet TCRdb's version contains in-frame clones alone and is incomplete. The table records 150,000 to 200,000 clones, roughly 60% of them present only once. The sample consisted of CD4+ T cells sorted from blood, taken between weeks 47 and 50, from a patient treated with tofacitinib. These receptor sequences come from a human donor with alopecia areata. Both conserved end residues are trimmed from each CDR3. A D gene is named only where the DNA matches it firmly. Clone size is shown for a subset of rows, as once, few, many or a class of expanded clone.

J gene | V gene | D gene | clone size | CDR3 protein
TRBJ2-3 | TRBV5-1 | NA | few | ASSPQRGETDTQY
TRBJ1-6 | TRBV7-2 | TRBD1 | NA | ASSLRQGTDSPLH
TRBJ1-6 | TRBV30 | NA | NA | AWRGGVYNSPLH
TRBJ1-2 | TRBV10-3 | NA | NA | AISASGTAYGYT
TRBJ1-1 | TRBV29-1 | NA | NA | SVGNGQRNTEAF
TRBJ2-2 | TRBV4-3 | TRBD2 | few | ASSQNLPAGGFGELF
TRBJ2-1 | TRBV25-1 | NA | NA | ASSPPGGAEQF
TRBJ2-7 | TRBV29-1 | NA | many | SVGQIYEQY
TRBJ2-2 | TRBV18 | NA | NA | ASSPRYGDTGELF
TRBJ1-2 | TRBV30 | NA | few | AWSPNYGYT
TRBJ1-5 | TRBV15 | NA | NA | ATSRAGSSNQPQH
TRBJ2-5 | TRBV10-3 | TRBD1 | once | AISETGGSEETQY
TRBJ2-1 | TRBV9 | NA | once | ASSLTTGEQF
TRBJ2-6 | TRBV27 | TRBD1 | NA | ASRGDSGANVLT
TRBJ2-1 | TRBV29-1 | NA | NA | SVEVPGNEQF
TRBJ2-7 | TRBV27 | NA | NA | ASSFSGVGEQY
TRBJ2-1 | TRBV7-9 | TRBD1 | NA | ASSVTGVNEQF
TRBJ1-1 | TRBV5-1 | TRBD1 | NA | ASAIGTVYTEAF
TRBJ2-4 | TRBV27 | NA | NA | ASSPGVAKNIQY
TRBJ2-6 | TRBV7-2 | NA | NA | ASSSRRPRGASGANVLT
TRBJ2-1 | TRBV10-3 | NA | few | AISDFVSEQF
TRBJ2-5 | TRBV30 | NA | once | AWTTNEPARGVYQETQY
TRBJ2-4 | TRBV2 | NA | NA | ASTPNRLDENIQY
TRBJ1-2 | TRBV5-6 | TRBD1 | NA | ASSPGQGYGYT
TRBJ1-2 | TRBV27 | NA | NA | ASGERDTYGYT
TRBJ1-1 | TRBV29-1 | TRBD1 | many | TGQVALSTSEAF
TRBJ2-1 | TRBV7-9 | TRBD2 | NA | ASSLAAGGNNEQF
TRBJ1-6 | TRBV19 | NA | NA | ASSILPEDSPLH
TRBJ1-2 | TRBV29-1 | NA | once | SVAPGVDDGYT
TRBJ2-5 | TRBV25-1 | NA | NA | ASIRDGGSGTQY
TRBJ1-2 | TRBV5-1 | TRBD1 | NA | ASSLQGQGRNYGYT
TRBJ2-5 | TRBV11-2 | NA | NA | ASSLVGGQETQY
TRBJ1-1 | TRBV4-3 | NA | few | ASSRQPYVEAF
TRBJ2-7 | TRBV29-1 | NA | few | SVLGHRDQSYEQY
TRBJ2-3 | TRBV2 | NA | NA | ASSSGRGNTDTQY
TRBJ2-3 | TRBV2 | NA | few | ASSERRARTDTQY
TRBJ2-2 | TRBV29-1 | NA | NA | SAASGAPAGELF
TRBJ1-4 | TRBV2 | NA | NA | ASRWTVHESEKLF
TRBJ1-3 | TRBV7-8 | NA | few | ASSLYRQSLSGNTIY
TRBJ1-6 | TRBV6-5 | NA | NA | ASSYGQGPGSPLH
TRBJ1-4 | TRBV6-1 | TRBD1 | NA | ASSERDLGTGAIKLF